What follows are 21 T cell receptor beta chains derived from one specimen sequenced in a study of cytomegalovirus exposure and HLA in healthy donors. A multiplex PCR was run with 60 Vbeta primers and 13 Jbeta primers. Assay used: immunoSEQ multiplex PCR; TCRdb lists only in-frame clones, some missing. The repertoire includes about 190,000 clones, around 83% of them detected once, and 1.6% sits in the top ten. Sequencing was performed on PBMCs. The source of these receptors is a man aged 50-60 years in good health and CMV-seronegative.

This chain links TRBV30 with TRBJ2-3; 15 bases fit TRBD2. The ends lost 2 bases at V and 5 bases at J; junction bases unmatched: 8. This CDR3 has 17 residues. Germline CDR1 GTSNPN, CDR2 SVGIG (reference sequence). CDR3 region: CAWSPQGGLAGGDTQYF. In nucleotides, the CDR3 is TGTGCCTGGAGTCCCCAAGGGGGACTAGCGGGAGGAGATACGCAGTATTTT.

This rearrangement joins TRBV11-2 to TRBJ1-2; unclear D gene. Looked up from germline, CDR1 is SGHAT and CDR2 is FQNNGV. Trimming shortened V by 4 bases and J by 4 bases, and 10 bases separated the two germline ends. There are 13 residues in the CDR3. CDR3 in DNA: TGTGCCAGCAGCTCAACAGAAGTCTATGGCTACACCTTC. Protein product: CASSSTEVYGYTF.

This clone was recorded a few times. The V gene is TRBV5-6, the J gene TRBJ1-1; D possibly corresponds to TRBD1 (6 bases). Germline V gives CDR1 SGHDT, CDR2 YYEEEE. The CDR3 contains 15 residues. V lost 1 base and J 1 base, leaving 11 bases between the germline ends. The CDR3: CASSLRARGNTEAFF. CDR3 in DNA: TGTGCCAGCAGCTTGCGGGCCAGGGGGAACACTGAAGCTTTCTTT.

CDR3: CASSGTSGGNNEQFF. CDR3 nucleotide sequence: TGTGCCAGCAGTGGGACTAGCGGGGGAAACAATGAGCAGTTCTTC. The rearrangement joins TRBV28 to TRBJ2-1; 14 nucleotides line up with TRBD2. Unmatched junction bases numbered 2, after V lost 5 bases and J lost 5 bases. This CDR3 has 15 residues. Per germline, CDR1 MDHEN and CDR2 SYDVKM.

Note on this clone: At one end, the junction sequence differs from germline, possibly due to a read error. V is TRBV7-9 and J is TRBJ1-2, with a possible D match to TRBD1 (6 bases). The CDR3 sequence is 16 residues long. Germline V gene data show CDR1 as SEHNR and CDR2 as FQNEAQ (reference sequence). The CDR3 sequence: CSSSLSENRVNYGYTF. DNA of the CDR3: TGTTCCAGCAGCTTATCCGAAAACAGGGTTAACTATGGCTACACCTTC. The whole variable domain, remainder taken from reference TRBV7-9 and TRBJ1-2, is DTGVSQNPRHKITKRGQNVTFRCDPISEHNRLYWYRQTLGQGPEFLTYFQNEAQLEKSRLLSDRFSAERPKGSFSTLEIQRTEQGDSAMYLCSSSLSENRVNYGYTFGSGTRLTVV.

Here the CDR3 DNA reads TGTGCCAGCACAGCGCAGGGCGTGAACACTGAAGCTTTCTTT. It is translated as CASTAQGVNTEAFF. V and J are TRBV7-2 and TRBJ1-1, with a possible D match to TRBD1 (5 bases). The CDR3 is 14 amino acids. Germline CDR1 reads SGHTA; CDR2 reads FQGNSA. V was shortened by 7 bases and J by 0 bases, with 12 bases between the two germline ends.

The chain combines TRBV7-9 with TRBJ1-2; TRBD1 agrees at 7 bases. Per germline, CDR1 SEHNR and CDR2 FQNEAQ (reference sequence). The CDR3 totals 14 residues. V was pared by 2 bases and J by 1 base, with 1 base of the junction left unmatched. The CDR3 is CASSLTGVNYGYTF. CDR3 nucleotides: TGTGCCAGCAGCTTAACAGGGGTTAACTATGGCTACACCTTC.

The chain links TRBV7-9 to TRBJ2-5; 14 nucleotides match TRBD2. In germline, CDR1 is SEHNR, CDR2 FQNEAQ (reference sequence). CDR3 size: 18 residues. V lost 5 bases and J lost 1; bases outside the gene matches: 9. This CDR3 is CASSPRTSGGYPQETQYF. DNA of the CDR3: TGTGCCAGCAGCCCCCGGACTAGCGGGGGGTATCCCCAAGAGACCCAGTACTTC.

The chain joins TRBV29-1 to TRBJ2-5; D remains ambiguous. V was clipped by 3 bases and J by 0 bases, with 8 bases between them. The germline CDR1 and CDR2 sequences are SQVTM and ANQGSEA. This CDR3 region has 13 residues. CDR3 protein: CSVDRSNQETQYF. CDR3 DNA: TGCAGCGTTGACAGGTCAAACCAAGAGACCCAGTACTTC. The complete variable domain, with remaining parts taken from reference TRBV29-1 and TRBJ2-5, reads SAVISQKPSRDICQRGTSLTIQCQVDSQVTMMFWYRQQPGQSLTLIATANQGSEATYESGFVIDKFPISRPNLTFSTLTVSNMSPEDSSIYLCSVDRSNQETQYFGPGTRLLVL.

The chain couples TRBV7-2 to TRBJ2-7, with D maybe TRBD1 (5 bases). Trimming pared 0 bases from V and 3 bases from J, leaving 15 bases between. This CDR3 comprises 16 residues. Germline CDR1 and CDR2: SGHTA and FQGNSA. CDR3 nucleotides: TGTGCCAGCAGCTTAGCGCGACAGATAACTAACTACGAGCAGTACTTC. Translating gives CASSLARQITNYEQYF. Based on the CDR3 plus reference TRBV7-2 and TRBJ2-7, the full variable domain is GAGVSQSPSNKVTEKGKDVELRCDPISGHTALYWYRQSLGQGLEFLIYFQGNSAPDKSGLPSDRFSAERTGGSVSTLTIQRTQQEDSAVYLCASSLARQITNYEQYFGPGTRLTVT.

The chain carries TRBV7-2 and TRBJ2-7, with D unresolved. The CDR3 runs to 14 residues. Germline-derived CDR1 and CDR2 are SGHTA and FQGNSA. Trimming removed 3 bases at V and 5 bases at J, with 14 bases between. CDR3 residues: CASSFRWQADEQYF. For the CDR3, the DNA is TGTGCCAGCAGCTTCAGGTGGCAGGCCGACGAGCAGTACTTC.

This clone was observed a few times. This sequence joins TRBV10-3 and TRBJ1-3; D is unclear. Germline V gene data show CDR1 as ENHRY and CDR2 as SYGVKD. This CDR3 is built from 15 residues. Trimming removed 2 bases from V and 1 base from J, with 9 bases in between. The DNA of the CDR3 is TGTGCCATCAGTGAGATTGCGGGTTCTGGAAACACCATATATTTT. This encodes CAISEIAGSGNTIYF.

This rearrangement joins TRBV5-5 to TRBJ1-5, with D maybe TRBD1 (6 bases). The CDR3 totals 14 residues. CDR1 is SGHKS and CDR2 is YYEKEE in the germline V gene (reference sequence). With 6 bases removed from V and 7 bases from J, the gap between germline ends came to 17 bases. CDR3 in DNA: TGTGCCAGCACCATGGGGGGGGCAGGGCAGCCCCAGCATTTT. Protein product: CASTMGGAGQPQHF.

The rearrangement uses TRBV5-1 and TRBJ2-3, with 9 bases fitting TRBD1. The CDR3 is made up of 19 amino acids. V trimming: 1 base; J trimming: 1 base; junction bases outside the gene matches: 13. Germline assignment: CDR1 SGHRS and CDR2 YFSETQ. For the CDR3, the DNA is TGCGCCAGCAGCTTGAACGTCGAACAGGGGGCGTGGGGCACAGATACGCAGTATTTT. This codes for CASSLNVEQGAWGTDTQYF.

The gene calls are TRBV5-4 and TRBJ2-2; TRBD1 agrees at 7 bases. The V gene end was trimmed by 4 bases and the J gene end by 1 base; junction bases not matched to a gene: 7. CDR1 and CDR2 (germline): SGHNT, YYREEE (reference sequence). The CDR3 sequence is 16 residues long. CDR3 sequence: CASSHSRTGNTGELFF. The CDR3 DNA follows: TGTGCCAGCAGCCATTCCAGGACAGGGAACACCGGGGAGCTGTTTTTT.

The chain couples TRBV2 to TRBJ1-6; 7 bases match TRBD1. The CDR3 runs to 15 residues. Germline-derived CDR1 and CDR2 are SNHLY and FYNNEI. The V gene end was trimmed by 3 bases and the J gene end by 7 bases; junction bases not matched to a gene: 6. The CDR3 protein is CASSDEGAGNSPLHF. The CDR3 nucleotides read TGTGCCAGCAGTGATGAGGGGGCGGGAAATTCACCCCTCCACTTT.

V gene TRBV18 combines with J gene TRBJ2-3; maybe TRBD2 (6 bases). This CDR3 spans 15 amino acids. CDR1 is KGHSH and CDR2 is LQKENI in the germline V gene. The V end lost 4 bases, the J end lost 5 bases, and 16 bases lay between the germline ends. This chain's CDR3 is CASSLRSGDGDTQYF. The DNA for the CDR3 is TGTGCCAGCTCACTACGATCGGGGGACGGAGATACGCAGTATTTT.

The CDR3: CASSWGHNTGELFF. The CDR3 DNA reads as TGCGCCAGCAGCTGGGGACACAACACCGGGGAGCTGTTTTTT. The gene calls are TRBV5-1 and TRBJ2-2, with a tentative D call TRBD1 (6 bases). Germline CDR1 is SGHRS and CDR2 is YFSETQ. V dropped 3 bases and J dropped 2 bases, with 8 bases sitting between them. The CDR3 sequence is 14 residues long. The full variable domain, rest sourced from reference TRBV5-1 and TRBJ2-2, is KAGVTQTPRYLIKTRGQQVTLSCSPISGHRSVSWYQQTPGQGLQFLFEYFSETQRNKGNFPGRFSGRQFSNSRSEMNVSTLELGDSALYLCASSWGHNTGELFFGEGSRLTVL.

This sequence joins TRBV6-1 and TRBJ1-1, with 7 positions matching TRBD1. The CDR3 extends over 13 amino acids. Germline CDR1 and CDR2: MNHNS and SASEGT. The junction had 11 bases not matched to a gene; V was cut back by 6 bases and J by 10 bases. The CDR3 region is CASSSGQASGAFF. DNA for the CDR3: TGTGCCAGCAGCTCCGGACAGGCCTCGGGAGCTTTCTTT.

This chain's CDR3 is CASSPGTNPGNEQFF. DNA of the CDR3: TGCGCCAGCAGCCCCGGGACAAACCCAGGCAATGAGCAGTTCTTC. This chain uses TRBV5-1 with TRBJ2-1; tentative D call: TRBD1 (6 bases). The V end was cut by 4 bases, the J end by 6 bases, with 17 bases between. CDR3 length equals 15 residues. The germline gives CDR1 SGHRS, CDR2 YFSETQ.

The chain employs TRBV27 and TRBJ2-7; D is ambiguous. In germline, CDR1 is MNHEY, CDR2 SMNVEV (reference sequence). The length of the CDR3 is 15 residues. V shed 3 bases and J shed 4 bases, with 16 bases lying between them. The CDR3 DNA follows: TGTGCCAGCAGTTTCGCTCCCCTGACTCGATACGAGCAGTACTTC. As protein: CASSFAPLTRYEQYF.